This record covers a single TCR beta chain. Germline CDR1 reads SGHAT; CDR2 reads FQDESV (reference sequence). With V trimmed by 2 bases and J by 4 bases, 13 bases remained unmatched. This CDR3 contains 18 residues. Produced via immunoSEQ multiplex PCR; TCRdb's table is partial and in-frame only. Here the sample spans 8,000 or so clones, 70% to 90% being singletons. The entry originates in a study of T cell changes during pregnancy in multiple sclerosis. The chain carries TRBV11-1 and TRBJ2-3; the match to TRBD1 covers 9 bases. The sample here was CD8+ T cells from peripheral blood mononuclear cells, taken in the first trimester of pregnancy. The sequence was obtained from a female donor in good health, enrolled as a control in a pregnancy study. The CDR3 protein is CASSLFYRGQVMADTQYF. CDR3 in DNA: TGTGCCAGCAGCTTATTTTACAGGGGGCAGGTGATGGCAGATACGCAGTATTTT.